Listed below are T cell receptor beta chains from one sample, sequenced in a study of technical replicates of blood from a handful of donors. This table comes from immunoSEQ multiplex PCR, and its TCRdb copy is limited to in-frame clones, with some not included. The sample holds approximately 82,000 clones, about 89% seen once. The source material was T cells isolated from PBMCs. These receptors all come from a human donor in good health. CDR3s include the opening cysteine and the closing phenylalanine or tryptophan. The D gene is left open where the match is weak. For some rows the clone size is stated as once, few or many, or as a class when expanded; others skip it.

-	TRBV5-4	TRBJ1-1	-	TGTGCCAGCAGCTTGGGCGCAACTCGGGCTTTCTTT	CASSLGATRAFF
-	TRBV7-9	TRBJ2-5	-	TGTGCCAGCAGACAAAGAGGGGGATCGGAGACCCAGTACTTC	CASRQRGGSETQYF
-	TRBV7-6	TRBJ1-1	-	TGTGCCAGCAGCTCCGTCGGGGGGTTAGGCGCTGAAGCTTTCTTT	CASSSVGGLGAEAFF
TRBD1	TRBV6-1	TRBJ1-2	-	TGTGCCAGCACCCTGGGGACAGCCTATGGCTACACCTTC	CASTLGTAYGYTF
TRBD2	TRBV5-6	TRBJ2-7	-	TGTGCCAGCAGCTCCAGACTAGCGGGCGCCCATACCTACGAGCAGTACTTC	CASSSRLAGAHTYEQYF
-	TRBV11-2	TRBJ2-1	-	TGTGCCAGCAGCTTAGATTCTCTTCTGGAGCAGTTCTTC	CASSLDSLLEQFF
TRBD2	TRBV27	TRBJ2-1	-	TGTGCCAGCAGTCAATATGGGACTAGCGGGAGTGGGTACAATGAGCAGTTCTTC	CASSQYGTSGSGYNEQFF
TRBD1	TRBV29-1	TRBJ2-7	once	TGCAGCGTGGAGGACAGGGGAAGCTCCTACGAGCAGTACTTC	CSVEDRGSSYEQYF
TRBD1	TRBV27	TRBJ2-1	-	TGTGCCAGCAACAGGGGGCAGGGTGAGCAGTTCTTC	CASNRGQGEQFF
-	TRBV6-5	TRBJ2-7	-	TGTGCCAGCAGGAGTGGTGGTACTCTTGTGCAGTACTTC	CASRSGGTLVQYF
-	TRBV6-1	TRBJ1-5	-	TGTGCCAGCAAAGAAACAGTGAGCAATCAGCCCCAGCATTTT	CASKETVSNQPQHF
-	TRBV11-3	TRBJ1-6	-	TGTGCCAGCGCGAAGGGACTTACCAATTCACCCCTCCACTTT	CASAKGLTNSPLHF
TRBD2	TRBV6-5	TRBJ2-1	-	TGTGCCAGCAGGCCGGGACTAGCCCTCCTGAGGCAGTTCTTC	CASRPGLALLRQFF
-	TRBV20-1	TRBJ1-1	-	TGCAGTGCTAGAATATCGGAGTTGGCTTTCTTT	CSARISELAFF
TRBD1	TRBV10-2	TRBJ1-4	-	TGCGCCAGCAGTGACTTTGGGGACAGCTTCAATGAAAAACTGTTTTTT	CASSDFGDSFNEKLFF
-	TRBV10-3	TRBJ1-2	few	TGTGCCATCAGTGTTCTCAAGCAGGGTATAGGCTATGGCTACACCTTC	CAISVLKQGIGYGYTF
-	TRBV11-2	TRBJ2-5	-	TGTGCCAGCAGCTTGATGTGGAGTGACGAGACCCAGTACTTC	CASSLMWSDETQYF
-	TRBV30	TRBJ1-1	-	TGTGCCTGGAGTAAACAGAGGAACACTGAAGCTTTCTTT	CAWSKQRNTEAFF
-	TRBV29-1	TRBJ2-3	-	TGCAGCGTTGAAGCAGATACAGATACGCAGTATTTT	CSVEADTDTQYF
-	TRBV5-5	TRBJ2-7	-	TGTGCCAGCAGCTTGCAGGTATACGAGCAGTACTTC	CASSLQVYEQYF
-	TRBV14	TRBJ1-1	-	TGTGCCAGCAGCCCGCTACAGGGCCTCTTCACTGAAGCTTTCTTT	CASSPLQGLFTEAFF
-	TRBV19	TRBJ1-6	-	TGTGCCAGTAGTATTACAGGGTACACGGGTAATTCACCCCTCCACTTT	CASSITGYTGNSPLHF
TRBD1	TRBV5-4	TRBJ1-3	-	TGTGCCAGCAGCCAAACGACAGGGTCTGGAAACACCATATATTTT	CASSQTTGSGNTIYF
TRBD2	TRBV5-1	TRBJ2-7	-	TGCGCCAGCAGCTTGTTTGCTAGCGGGACGAGCTCCTACGAGCAGTACTTC	CASSLFASGTSSYEQYF
-	TRBV28	TRBJ1-2	-	TGTGCCAGCAGAGAGGACAGCATCTATGGCTACACCTTC	CASREDSIYGYTF
-	TRBV7-7	TRBJ2-7	-	TGTGCTAGCAGCCATTACGAGCAGTACTTC	CASSHYEQYF
-	TRBV19	TRBJ1-5	-	TGTGCCAGTAAGAGCGGTCCGGGGAGCAATCAGCCCCAGCATTTT	CASKSGPGSNQPQHF
-	TRBV18	TRBJ1-2	-	TGTGCCAGCTCACCATTCACGGATGGCTACACCTTC	CASSPFTDGYTF
-	TRBV5-1	TRBJ1-1	-	TGCGCCAGCAGCTTCTTTGACAGGTCGAACACTGAAGCTTTCTTT	CASSFFDRSNTEAFF
TRBD2	TRBV5-1	TRBJ2-2	once	TGCGCCAGCAAAAGCGGGGGGAACACCGGGGAGCTGTTTTTT	CASKSGGNTGELFF
-	TRBV27	TRBJ1-5	-	TGTGCCAGCAAGGTTGACAGTTTAAATCAGCCCCAGCATTTT	CASKVDSLNQPQHF
-	TRBV12-1	TRBJ2-7	-	TGTGCCAGCAGCGCGTTGACGGCTAGGCCCCTTTTC	CASSALTARPLF
TRBD2	TRBV19	TRBJ2-7	-	TGTGCCAGTAGTAAGTCTAGCGGGAACGAGCAGTACTTC	CASSKSSGNEQYF
TRBD2	TRBV6-6	TRBJ2-1	-	TGTGCCAGCAGACTTAGCGGGAGTTCCTACAATGAGCAGTTCTTC	CASRLSGSSYNEQFF
TRBD2	TRBV7-8	TRBJ2-5	-	TGTGCCAGCAGCCCCCTAGCGGGAGAGGGGGGAGAGACCCAGTACTTC	CASSPLAGEGGETQYF
-	TRBV11-2	TRBJ2-4	-	TGTGCCAGCAGCTTAAATGAGGTGGAAAACATTCAGTACTTC	CASSLNEVENIQYF
-	TRBV19	TRBJ2-7	few	TGTGCCAGTAGTATAAGGGGCAGGGGAAGGGGCGAGCAGTACTTC	CASSIRGRGRGEQYF
TRBD1	TRBV6-5	TRBJ1-2	-	TGTGCCAGCAGGGGGACAGGGGGTTCATCCACCTTC	CASRGTGGSSTF
-	TRBV6-5	TRBJ1-2	-	TGTGCCAGCAGCCAGACAGGAAACTATGGCTACACCTTC	CASSQTGNYGYTF
TRBD1	TRBV28	TRBJ1-1	-	TGTGCCAGCAGATCTCAGTCGCGGGACAGGGGCATGAACACTGAAGCTTTCTTT	CASRSQSRDRGMNTEAFF
-	TRBV19	TRBJ1-5	-	TGTGCCAGTAGTATAGAAGGGCTGGGAGGTGGCAATCAGCCCCAGCATTTT	CASSIEGLGGGNQPQHF
-	TRBV9	TRBJ2-2	-	TGTGCCAGCAGCGTAGCAGGTGGGAACACCGGGGAGCTGTTTTTT	CASSVAGGNTGELFF
-	TRBV27	TRBJ1-5	-	TGTGCCAGCAGTTGGGGAGGTAGCAATCAGCCCCAGCATTTT	CASSWGGSNQPQHF
TRBD2	TRBV5-4	TRBJ2-1	-	TGTGCCAGCAGCTTCCCAGCGGGAGCGAATGAGCAGTTCTTC	CASSFPAGANEQFF
-	TRBV25-1	TRBJ2-7	-	TGTGCCAGCAGTGAAGACACCCGGCAGTACTTC	CASSEDTRQYF
-	TRBV6-6	TRBJ1-2	-	TGTGCCAGCAGTTCCGCCATGGAGGGCTATGGCTACACCTTC	CASSSAMEGYGYTF
-	TRBV25-1	TRBJ2-1	-	TGTGCCAGCAGTGAGGGCAGGGTCGATGAGCAGTTCTTC	CASSEGRVDEQFF
-	TRBV5-4	TRBJ2-7	-	TGTGCCAGCAGCTTGGGGGTGGGCCAAATATCCTACGAGCAGTACTTC	CASSLGVGQISYEQYF
-	TRBV29-1	TRBJ2-7	-	TGCAGCGCTAGGAAGGCGGGTTCCTACGAGCAGTACTTC	CSARKAGSYEQYF
-	TRBV6-5	TRBJ1-1	-	TGTGCCAGCAGACGGGACATCTACACGAACACTGAAGCTTTCTTT	CASRRDIYTNTEAFF
-	TRBV28	TRBJ1-1	-	TGTGCCAGCAGTTTACCTGGGGGGGGCACTGAAGCTTTCTTT	CASSLPGGGTEAFF
-	TRBV11-2	TRBJ1-6	-	TGTGCCAGCAGCCGGACCGGGGTGAGCTCACCCCTCCACTTT	CASSRTGVSSPLHF
-	TRBV6-5	TRBJ2-7	-	TGTGCCAGCAGTTACTCCCAGTCTGGCTCCTACGAGCAGTACTTC	CASSYSQSGSYEQYF
-	TRBV6-5	TRBJ2-6	-	TGTGCCAGCAGTGTGTCCCACTCTGGGGCCAACGTCCTGACTTTC	CASSVSHSGANVLTF
-	TRBV5-6	TRBJ1-1	-	TGTGCCAGCAGCTTGCTGCGTCGGGACACTGAAGCTTTCTTT	CASSLLRRDTEAFF
-	TRBV15	TRBJ2-3	-	TGTGCCACCAGTCGCGCCGGGATAAGCACAGATACGCAGTATTTT	CATSRAGISTDTQYF
TRBD2	TRBV19	TRBJ2-5	-	TGTGCCAGTAGTATAGATGCGGGGGGGCTGGGGACCCAGTACTTC	CASSIDAGGLGTQYF
-	TRBV14	TRBJ2-7	-	TGTGCCAGCAGCCAAGTGGCGTCAGGGACTCCCTCCTACGAGCAGTACTTC	CASSQVASGTPSYEQYF
-	TRBV25-1	TRBJ2-1	-	TGTGCCAGCACCACAGTCAAGGCTGAGCAGTTCTTC	CASTTVKAEQFF
-	TRBV29-1	TRBJ1-1	-	TGCAGCGCCCGGGGGGTTCATGGGGGGATCACTGAAGCTTTCTTT	CSARGVHGGITEAFF